One sample yielded the 32 T cell receptor beta chains listed below, sequenced in a study of CD8+ T cells in alopecia areata. Treatment here: oral pan-JAK inhibitor, 5-10 mg twice daily. Isolated RNA was reverse transcribed into cDNA used as the sequencing template. Here immunoSEQ multiplex PCR was the method, and the copy in TCRdb shows in-frame clones only, minus some. The sample yields 150,000 to 200,000 clones, roughly 58% seen once. The specimen was CD4+ T cells sorted from blood, collected at approximately week 56, from a patient treated with tofacitinib. These receptors were collected from a human donor with alopecia areata.

The chain is built from TRBV7-9 and TRBJ2-7, with D uncertain. The CDR3 extends over 13 amino acids. CDR1 is SEHNR, CDR2 FQNEAQ, per germline (reference sequence). Trimming stripped 2 bases from V and 5 bases from J, with 10 bases between. The CDR3 region has the DNA TGTGCCAGCAGCTTACTGTGGGAAGACGAGCAGTACTTC. Protein: CASSLLWEDEQYF.

About this clone: The identical CDR3 is also encoded by other nucleotide sequences in the sample. This chain uses TRBV20-1 with TRBJ2-5; no clear D gene. V dropped 3 bases and J dropped 4 bases, with 6 bases sitting between them. This CDR3 has 11 residues. The germline CDR1 and CDR2 sequences are DFQATT and SNEGSKA (reference sequence). As DNA, the CDR3 is TGCAGTGCTAGCATTGGAGAGACCCAGTACTTC. This sequence encodes CSASIGETQYF.

The chain uses TRBV9 and TRBJ2-3; a possible D gene is TRBD2 (6 bases). The germline V gene encodes CDR1 SGDLS and CDR2 YYNGEE. The CDR3 is 15 residues long. Trimming removed 1 base at V and 6 bases at J, with 15 bases between. The CDR3 DNA reads TGTGCCAGCAGCGTAAGAGGCAGGGACTCCGATACGCAGTATTTT. Its protein is CASSVRGRDSDTQYF.

This rearrangement joins TRBV30 to TRBJ1-1; 7 bases fit TRBD1. The germline V gene has CDR1 GTSNPN and CDR2 SVGIG (reference sequence). V shed 2 bases, J shed 8 bases, and the junction held 8 bases outside the gene matches. This CDR3 spans 13 amino acids. For the CDR3, the DNA is TGTGCCTGGAGTCACAACAGGGGACGAGAAGCTTTCTTT. It yields the protein CAWSHNRGREAFF.

This chain connects TRBV15 to TRBJ2-7; D possibly matches TRBD1 or TRBD2 (5 bases each). There are 16 residues in the CDR3. Germline assignment: CDR1 LNHNV and CDR2 YYDKDF (reference sequence). With 0 bases removed from V and 7 bases from J, the gap between germline ends came to 19 bases. Here the CDR3 reads CATSRDPRGTPSEQYF. CDR3 coding DNA: TGTGCCACCAGCAGAGATCCACGAGGGACCCCAAGTGAGCAGTACTTC.

Concerning this clone itself: Compared with germline, one end of the junction differs, possibly owing to a read error. The chain uses TRBV29-1 and TRBJ1-3; TRBD1 is a possible D gene (6 bases). This CDR3 contains 13 residues. Germline CDR1 and CDR2: SQVTM and ANQGSEA. The CDR3, as DNA: TGCAGCGTTTCGGGGGCCACTGGGAACACCATATATTTT. Its protein is CSVSGATGNTIYF. Full variable domain (missing parts from reference TRBV29-1 and TRBJ1-3): SAVISQKPSRDICQRGTSLTIQCQVDSQVTMMFWYRQQPGQSLTLIATANQGSEATYESGFVIDKFPISRPNLTFSTLTVSNMSPEDSSIYLCSVSGATGNTIYFGEGSWLTVV.

This clone occurred a few times. The gene calls are TRBV29-1 and TRBJ1-2, with D possibly being TRBD1 (6 bases). Germline loops: CDR1 SQVTM, CDR2 ANQGSEA. There are 14 residues in the CDR3. V was cut by 3 bases and J by 2 bases, with 13 bases left in between. The CDR3 DNA is TGCAGCGTTGACGTCGGGGGGCAAAACTATGGCTACACCTTC. Translated, it gives CSVDVGGQNYGYTF.

This clone was counted only a few times. The chain has TRBV6-5 and TRBJ1-2; TRBD1 agrees at 11 bases. Germline V CDR1 and CDR2: MNHEY, SVGAGI. J was trimmed by 4 bases and V by 6 bases; bases with no gene match: 4. The CDR3 spans 14 residues. The CDR3 here is CASRDRGHLYGYTF. CDR3 in DNA: TGTGCCAGCAGGGACAGGGGGCACCTCTATGGCTACACCTTC.

This clone has just a few counts. The CDR3 nucleotides read TGTGCCAGCAGGAAGGGGGCCGGCCTTAATGAAAAACTGTTTTTT. Translation: CASRKGAGLNEKLFF. The V and J genes are TRBV2 and TRBJ1-4, with TRBD1 matching over 7 bases. Germline loops: CDR1 SNHLY, CDR2 FYNNEI. CDR3 length equals 15 residues. Germline trimming cut 6 bases from V and 4 bases from J; bases unmatched to any gene: 8.

The sample holds a few counts of this clone. CDR3 DNA: TGTGCCAGCAGTGCGAACAGGGTGTCAGAGACCCAGTACTTC. It codes for CASSANRVSETQYF. The chain links TRBV27 to TRBJ2-5; TRBD1 is a possible D gene (6 bases). The CDR3 consists of 14 residues. V lost 5 bases, J lost 4 bases, and 14 bases lay in between. From germline, CDR1 is MNHEY and CDR2 SMNVEV (reference sequence).

The rearrangement links TRBV18 to TRBJ2-1; D unresolved. Per the germline V gene, CDR1 is KGHSH and CDR2 is LQKENI. Trimming pared 3 bases from V and 9 bases from J, leaving 9 bases between. This CDR3 comprises 12 residues. Here the CDR3 reads CASSPVPPEQFF. CDR3 in DNA: TGTGCCAGCTCACCCGTGCCTCCTGAGCAGTTCTTC.

This clone has more than one count but fewer than ten. The chain has TRBV29-1 and TRBJ1-5; D uncertain. This CDR3 is built from 14 residues. Germline V gives CDR1 SQVTM, CDR2 ANQGSEA. The germline V and J ends were trimmed by 7 bases and 3 bases, with 16 bases remaining between them. The CDR3 sequence: CSAAIRGSNQPQHF. CDR3 coding DNA: TGCAGCGCCGCCATACGGGGTTCCAATCAGCCCCAGCATTTT. Based on the CDR3 plus reference TRBV29-1 and TRBJ1-5, the full variable domain is SAVISQKPSRDICQRGTSLTIQCQVDSQVTMMFWYRQQPGQSLTLIATANQGSEATYESGFVIDKFPISRPNLTFSTLTVSNMSPEDSSIYLCSAAIRGSNQPQHFGDGTRLSIL.

This rearrangement joins TRBV5-1 to TRBJ2-1, with 9 bases aligning to TRBD1. From germline, CDR1 is SGHRS and CDR2 YFSETQ. V lost 2 bases to trimming and J lost 9 bases; unmatched junction nucleotides: 6. The CDR3 loop spans 14 amino acids. The CDR3 DNA follows: TGCGCCAGCAGCTTATTGACAGGGGGGACTGAGCAGTTCTTC. Protein product: CASSLLTGGTEQFF.

A few counts support this clone. V gene TRBV5-1 combines with J gene TRBJ2-7; TRBD1 agrees at 8 bases. The germline CDR1 and CDR2 sequences are SGHRS and YFSETQ. There are 13 residues in the CDR3. With V trimmed by 2 bases and J by 6 bases, 4 bases remained unmatched. CDR3 nucleotides: TGCGCCAGCAGCTTTGGACAGGGAGGCGAGCAGTACTTC. Protein sequence: CASSFGQGGEQYF.

This clone appeared a few times. V usage is TRBV25-1 and J usage is TRBJ2-6, with a weak D call TRBD1 (6 bases). This CDR3 region has 14 residues. Looked up from germline, CDR1 is MGHDK and CDR2 is SYGVNS. Trimming stripped 5 bases from V and 11 bases from J, with 16 bases between. CDR3: CASSPTGVIHVLTF. As DNA, the CDR3 is TGTGCCAGCAGTCCGACAGGCGTTATCCACGTCCTGACTTTC.

This chain connects TRBV7-3 to TRBJ2-1; TRBD1 matches at 7 bases. The germline V gene encodes CDR1 SGHTA and CDR2 FQGTGA. With 5 bases clipped from V and 0 bases from J, the junction kept 10 bases outside the gene matches. The CDR3 spans 17 residues. The CDR3 DNA reads TGTGCCAGCAGCCCTTTCTTGACAGGGAGCTCCTACAATGAGCAGTTCTTC. Residues: CASSPFLTGSSYNEQFF. The full variable domain, completed using reference TRBV7-3 and TRBJ2-1, is GAGVSQTPSNKVTEKGKYVELRCDPISGHTALYWYRQSLGQGPEFLIYFQGTGAADDSGLPNDRFFAVRPEGSVSTLKIQRTERGDSAVYLCASSPFLTGSSYNEQFFGPGTRLTVL.

The chain recombines TRBV29-1 with TRBJ2-7, with 7 nucleotides matching TRBD1. V lost 6 bases and J lost 2; bases outside the gene matches: 10. The germline V gene encodes CDR1 SQVTM and CDR2 ANQGSEA. The CDR3 runs to 14 residues. The CDR3 nucleotides read TGCAGCGTCACAACGGGACAGTCCGCCTACGAGCAGTACTTC. It is translated as CSVTTGQSAYEQYF.

The V call is TRBV2, the J call TRBJ2-1; the D gene is possibly TRBD2 (5 bases). The length of the CDR3 is 14 residues. V dropped 5 bases and J dropped 9 bases, with 17 bases sitting between them. The germline gives CDR1 SNHLY, CDR2 FYNNEI. CDR3 DNA sequence: TGTGCCAGCAGTCTATACGTAGAGGGTGGTGAGCAGTTCTTC. Its protein is CASSLYVEGGEQFF.

The chain recombines TRBV21-1 with TRBJ1-6. TRBV21-1 is annotated as a pseudogene. The CDR3 is made up of 11 amino acids. The CDR3 coding sequence is TGTGCCAGCCTCATCCGTTCACCCCTCCACTTT. Translated, it gives CASLIRSPLHF.

The rearrangement uses TRBV4-1 and TRBJ1-2; 10 bases fit TRBD1. The ends lost 4 bases at V and 8 bases at J; junction bases unmatched: 13. CDR1 and CDR2 (germline): MGHRA, YSYEKL. The CDR3 has 16 amino acids. As DNA, the CDR3 is TGCGCCAGCAGCCCACCGGACAGGGGGTATTCGGAGGGCTACACCTTC. Its translation: CASSPPDRGYSEGYTF.

The CDR3 region is CSGGQKGETQYF. The CDR3 coding sequence is TGCAGCGGTGGACAGAAAGGGGAGACCCAGTACTTC. The chain joins TRBV29-1 to TRBJ2-5; perhaps TRBD1 as D (6 bases). Per the germline V gene, CDR1 is SQVTM and CDR2 is ANQGSEA. This CDR3 region has 12 residues. V was cut by 7 bases and J by 5 bases, with 14 bases left in between.

The chain is built from TRBV28 and TRBJ2-5; 7 bases map to TRBD2. V was pared by 5 bases and J by 5 bases, with 5 bases of the junction left unmatched. CDR3 size: 13 residues. CDR1 is MDHEN, CDR2 SYDVKM, per germline. CDR3 sequence (DNA): TGTGCCAGCAGTCCCCTGGGAGGGGAGACCCAGTACTTC. This codes for CASSPLGGETQYF.

Comments on this clone: Distinct nucleotide sequences in the sample also encode this CDR3. The chain carries TRBV15 and TRBJ2-7; tentatively, D is TRBD2 (5 bases). The CDR3 loop spans 14 amino acids. Trimming cost V 0 bases and J 0 bases, with 6 bases left between them. Germline V CDR1 and CDR2: LNHNV, YYDKDF (reference sequence). CDR3 sequence: CATSRDRGSYEQYF. CDR3 coding DNA: TGTGCCACCAGCAGAGATCGGGGCTCCTACGAGCAGTACTTC. Supplemented by reference TRBV15 and TRBJ2-7, the full variable domain reads DAMVIQNPRYQVTQFGKPVTLSCSQTLNHNVMYWYQQKSSQAPKLLFHYYDKDFNNEADTPDNFQSRRPNTSFCFLDIRSPGLGDTAMYLCATSRDRGSYEQYFGPGTRLTVT.

Here the CDR3 DNA reads TGTGCCAGCAGCTACCGACTAGGTCCCCCTCAAGAGACCCAGTACTTC. Amino acid sequence: CASSYRLGPPQETQYF. The chain combines TRBV9 with TRBJ2-5; D is perhaps TRBD2 (6 bases). Germline V gene data show CDR1 as SGDLS and CDR2 as YYNGEE. This CDR3 contains 16 residues. Trimming pared 4 bases from V and 2 bases from J, leaving 18 bases between.

This chain links TRBV12-5 with TRBJ2-2; a possible D gene is TRBD2 (5 bases). This CDR3 has 14 amino acids. The V gene lost 2 bases and the J gene lost 5 bases, with 9 bases spanning the gap. In germline, CDR1 is LGHNT, CDR2 FRNRAP. CDR3 DNA sequence: TGTGCTAGTGGTTTGAGCGGCCGTACCGGGGAGCTGTTTTTT. Translation gives CASGLSGRTGELFF.

This chain links TRBV5-1 with TRBJ2-1, with 9 bases matching TRBD1. The CDR3 is made up of 14 amino acids. Trimming removed 5 bases from V and 8 bases from J; junction bases left unmatched: 8. Per germline, CDR1 SGHRS and CDR2 YFSETQ. The CDR3 spells CASRDRGFEDEQFF. CDR3 coding DNA: TGCGCCAGCAGGGACAGGGGATTTGAAGATGAGCAGTTCTTC.

The J gene is TRBJ1-2, the V gene TRBV11-2; possibly TRBD1 for D (6 bases). Trimming pared 0 bases from V and 9 bases from J, leaving 14 bases between. Germline CDR1 and CDR2: SGHAT and FQNNGV. This CDR3 is 14 amino acids long. In DNA form, the CDR3 reads TGTGCCAGCAGCTTAGACCCGGACAGCGGGAGCTACACCTTC. Protein product: CASSLDPDSGSYTF.

The V and J genes are TRBV30 and TRBJ1-2, with no clear D. Deletions cut 2 bases from V and 3 bases from J, with 7 bases between. Germline V gene sequence: CDR1 GTSNPN, CDR2 SVGIG (reference sequence). The CDR3 extends over 12 amino acids. The CDR3 DNA reads as TGTGCCTGGAGTCCCGCCTACTATGGCTACACCTTC. Protein: CAWSPAYYGYTF. The complete variable domain, with remaining parts taken from reference TRBV30 and TRBJ1-2, reads SQTIHQWPATLVQPVGSPLSLECTVEGTSNPNLYWYRQAAGRGLQLLFYSVGIGQISSEVPQNLSASRPQDRQFILSSKKLLLSDSGFYLCAWSPAYYGYTFGSGTRLTVV.

This clone was detected once. The rearrangement uses TRBV5-1 and TRBJ2-3, with TRBD1 as a possible D gene (6 bases). Trimming took off 0 bases at V and 6 bases at J, with 14 bases between the two ends. CDR3 size: 15 residues. Per germline, CDR1 SGHRS and CDR2 YFSETQ. The CDR3 DNA reads as TGCGCCAGCAGCTTGGTGGGGGCTAGCATGGATACGCAGTATTTT. It is translated as CASSLVGASMDTQYF.

V is TRBV15 and J is TRBJ2-5, with D perhaps matching TRBD2 (5 bases). Germline values: CDR1 LNHNV, CDR2 YYDKDF (reference sequence). The ends were cut back, 3 bases at V and 4 bases at J, with 15 bases in the middle. There are 15 residues in the CDR3. This CDR3 is CATSRHAGQTETQYF. CDR3 DNA: TGTGCCACCAGCAGGCACGCGGGCCAAACAGAGACCCAGTACTTC.

The table lists this clone with a few counts. CDR3 in amino acids: CASSLHAPIQETQYF. The CDR3 DNA follows: TGTGCCAGCAGCCTGCACGCCCCGATCCAAGAGACCCAGTACTTC. The rearrangement links TRBV7-2 to TRBJ2-5, with no clear D. V shed 5 bases and J shed 1 base, with 14 bases lying between them. Germline assignment: CDR1 SGHTA and CDR2 FQGNSA. This CDR3 has 15 residues.

The CDR3 sequence: CASSLRFTEAFF. The DNA of the CDR3 is TGTGCCAGCAGCTTACGATTCACTGAAGCTTTCTTT. The genes are TRBV7-8 and TRBJ1-1, with D uncertain. Germline V CDR1 and CDR2: SGHVS, FQNEAQ. The CDR3 length is 12 residues. V gave up 2 bases and J gave up 4 bases, with 5 bases separating them.